The 23 T cell receptor beta chains below were found in one sample sequenced in a study of blood T cell repertoires in COVID-19. Sequenced by immunoSEQ multiplex PCR; TCRdb stores in-frame clones only, minus some. The data show about 330,000 clones, about 84% seen once. The sample consisted of peripheral blood. These receptors all come from a woman aged 45-65 years with acute or convalescent COVID-19.

V is TRBV15 and J is TRBJ1-1; 11 bases fit TRBD1. The germline gives CDR1 LNHNV, CDR2 YYDKDF (reference sequence). V dropped 7 bases and J dropped 4; count of bases not matched to a gene: 8. The CDR3 totals 15 residues. This chain's CDR3 is CATIRSGQGATEAFF. The CDR3 DNA is TGTGCCACCATACGATCAGGACAGGGGGCCACTGAAGCTTTCTTT.

The V gene is TRBV18, the J gene TRBJ1-5; D is unclear. The V gene's germline CDR1 is KGHSH and CDR2 LQKENI. The CDR3 sequence is 13 residues long. Between the trimmed V and J ends, which lost 3 bases and 3 bases, there was a span of 6 bases. The CDR3 DNA sequence: TGTGCCAGCTCACCGGCCTTCAATCAGCCCCAGCATTTT. This sequence encodes CASSPAFNQPQHF.

The genes are TRBV14 and TRBJ2-3; D is uncertain. This CDR3 comprises 17 residues. V was clipped by 0 bases and J by 2 bases, with 15 bases between them. Germline V gene data show CDR1 as SGHDN and CDR2 as FVKESK. CDR3 nucleotide sequence: TGTGCCAGCAGCCAAGATGGTCGTGGCGGCCCCACAGATACGCAGTATTTT. This sequence encodes CASSQDGRGGPTDTQYF.

The chain recombines TRBV10-3 with TRBJ1-1; D perhaps matches TRBD1 (6 bases). The CDR3 runs to 14 residues. CDR1 ENHRY and CDR2 SYGVKD come from the germline V gene. With 10 bases removed from V and 1 base from J, the gap between germline ends came to 16 bases. The CDR3 region has the DNA TGTGCCACCCAAAGACAGGAGAGGAACACTGAAGCTTTCTTT. It encodes CATQRQERNTEAFF.

V and J are TRBV4-3 and TRBJ2-7; D possibly corresponds to TRBD2 (6 bases). V was trimmed by 2 bases and J by 5 bases, leaving 13 bases between them. Germline lookup yields CDR1 LGHNA and CDR2 YSLEER. CDR3 length: 14 amino acids. Here the CDR3 reads CASSQRLSGDEQYF. As DNA, the CDR3 is TGCGCCAGCAGCCAAAGACTGTCGGGAGACGAGCAGTACTTC.

The chain uses TRBV18 and TRBJ2-7, with 12 bases aligning to TRBD2. Germline V CDR1 and CDR2: KGHSH, LQKENI. V shed 3 bases and J 4 bases; nucleotides not matched to a gene: 4. CDR3 size: 15 residues. DNA of the CDR3: TGTGCCAGCTCACCGGGACTAGCGGGTGATTACGAGCAGTACTTC. Translated, it gives CASSPGLAGDYEQYF.

Details on this clone: One end of the junction is discordant with germline, which a read error may explain. The chain links TRBV19 to TRBJ1-1; TRBD1 might be the D (5 bases). CDR3 length equals 12 residues. CDR1 LNHDA and CDR2 SQIVND come from the germline V gene (reference sequence). CDR3 protein: CASTAGRRRAFF. The CDR3 region has the DNA TGTGCGAGTACCGCAGGGCGCAGAAGGGCTTTCTTT.

CDR3 bases: TGCGCCAGCAGCCCAACCTTGCCAGGGGCAGAGTATGGCTACACCTTC. The encoded protein is CASSPTLPGAEYGYTF. The J gene is TRBJ1-2, the V gene TRBV5-1; possibly TRBD1 for D (6 bases). Germline CDR1 and CDR2: SGHRS and YFSETQ. Trimming removed 4 bases at V and 5 bases at J, with 21 bases between. The CDR3 is made up of 16 amino acids. The variable domain in full, completed from reference TRBV5-1 and TRBJ1-2, reads KAGVTQTPRYLIKTRGQQVTLSCSPISGHRSVSWYQQTPGQGLQFLFEYFSETQRNKGNFPGRFSGRQFSNSRSEMNVSTLELGDSALYLCASSPTLPGAEYGYTFGSGTRLTVV.

The chain links TRBV2 to TRBJ2-3; perhaps TRBD2 as D (6 bases). The CDR3 is 17 residues long. The V gene lost 3 bases and the J gene lost 3 bases, with 19 bases spanning the gap. CDR1 and CDR2 (germline): SNHLY, FYNNEI. Written as DNA, the CDR3 is TGTGCCAGCAGTGAGGAGGGTGGAGGTTTAGGTACAGATACGCAGTATTTT. Translation: CASSEEGGGLGTDTQYF.

The V and J genes are TRBV4-3 and TRBJ1-2, with D possibly being TRBD1 (5 bases). In germline, CDR1 is LGHNA, CDR2 YSLEER. This CDR3 comprises 16 residues. Trimming cost V 0 bases and J 7 bases, with 18 bases left between them. This CDR3 reads CASSQEDIRGLGGYTF. As DNA, the CDR3 is TGCGCCAGCAGCCAAGAAGATATCCGGGGGTTGGGTGGCTACACCTTC.

This chain uses TRBV7-2 with TRBJ1-3; D is undetermined. V was trimmed by 5 bases and J by 4 bases, leaving 9 bases between them. The CDR3 totals 13 residues. Germline V gene lookup returns CDR1 SGHTA and CDR2 FQGNSA. As DNA, the CDR3 is TGTGCCAGCAGCACTTACAGAGGAAACACCATATATTTT. This gives the protein CASSTYRGNTIYF.

The rearrangement links TRBV6-5 to TRBJ2-2, with 11 bases that match TRBD1. CDR1 is MNHEY and CDR2 is SVGAGI in the germline V gene. Trimming cost V 4 bases and J 6 bases; bases outside gene matches: 7. The CDR3 loop spans 16 amino acids. CDR3 bases: TGTGCCAGCAGTTCGAGGACAGGGGGCGAAGCCGGGGAGCTGTTTTTT. Protein: CASSSRTGGEAGELFF.

This clone showed up just a few times. V and J are TRBV28 and TRBJ1-4; a weak D match, TRBD1 (5 bases). Trimming removed 1 base from V and 13 bases from J, with 19 bases in between. CDR1 and CDR2 (germline): MDHEN, SYDVKM. The CDR3 has 15 amino acids. The CDR3 reads CASSLSSSGLQVLFF. The CDR3 DNA reads TGTGCCAGCAGTTTATCGTCGAGTGGCCTACAGGTACTGTTTTTT.

This chain joins TRBV9 and TRBJ1-6; D unresolved. The CDR3 covers 13 residues. The V gene's germline CDR1 is SGDLS and CDR2 YYNGEE. V lost 0 bases and J 8 bases, leaving 6 bases between the germline ends. The CDR3 loop is CASSVDGYSPLHF. The DNA of the CDR3 is TGTGCCAGCAGCGTAGACGGGTATTCACCCCTCCACTTT.

V and J are TRBV10-3 and TRBJ2-3, with D possibly being TRBD2 (7 bases). Trimming took 3 bases from V and 0 from J, leaving 25 bases between them. The length of the CDR3 is 20 residues. The germline V gene encodes CDR1 ENHRY and CDR2 SYGVKD. CDR3 nucleotides: TGTGCCATCAGTGAACTTGGACGGGGGGCTGGGAGCGGGAGCACAGATACGCAGTATTTT. This codes for CAISELGRGAGSGSTDTQYF.

This chain uses TRBV21-1 with TRBJ2-5; TRBD2 is taken as the D call from the table, unchecked against the DNA. TRBV21-1 is given as a pseudogene. This CDR3 is built from 15 residues. DNA of the CDR3: TGTGCCAGCAGCAAGCTTGGACTAGCGCGAGAGACCCAGTACTTC. Translation gives CASSKLGLARETQYF.

The V gene is TRBV10-3, the J gene TRBJ1-4, with 8 bases fitting TRBD1. CDR1 is ENHRY, CDR2 SYGVKD, per germline. This CDR3 contains 15 residues. The trim removed 6 bases at V and 8 bases at J, leaving 11 bases unmatched. CDR3 in DNA: TGTGCCATCAGCGGGACAGGTCGTGGTGGCGAAAAACTGTTTTTT. Translation gives CAISGTGRGGEKLFF.

The chain recombines TRBV5-1 with TRBJ2-4; 7 nucleotides match TRBD2. This CDR3 region has 15 residues. Germline V gene lookup returns CDR1 SGHRS and CDR2 YFSETQ. Losses at the gene ends were 0 bases for V and 9 bases for J; bases not matched to a gene: 9. The CDR3 nucleotides are TGCGCCAGCAGCTTGGGATCAGGGAAGCGGGGCATTCAGTACTTC. The encoded protein is CASSLGSGKRGIQYF.

This rearrangement joins TRBV19 to TRBJ2-3, with TRBD1 identical over 8 bases. CDR3 length: 16 amino acids. With V trimmed by 3 bases and J by 4 bases, 9 bases remained unmatched. Looked up from germline, CDR1 is LNHDA and CDR2 is SQIVND (reference sequence). The CDR3 loop reads CASSMALQGAADTQYF. The CDR3 DNA reads as TGTGCCAGTAGTATGGCTTTGCAGGGGGCGGCAGATACGCAGTATTTT.

This clone was recorded once. The chain joins TRBV29-1 to TRBJ2-2; D possibly corresponds to TRBD2 (5 bases). V gave up 7 bases and J gave up 0 bases, with 15 bases separating them. The CDR3 extends over 15 amino acids. Germline CDR1 is SQVTM and CDR2 is ANQGSEA. Here the CDR3 reads CSAQTGVANTGELFF. The DNA for the CDR3 is TGCAGCGCCCAGACCGGGGTTGCGAACACCGGGGAGCTGTTTTTT.

The CDR3 here is CASSQQDSTPYEQYF. The CDR3 nucleotides read TGTGCCAGCAGCCAGCAGGACAGTACCCCCTACGAGCAGTACTTC. The rearrangement links TRBV4-2 to TRBJ2-7, with D tentatively TRBD1 (6 bases). The CDR3 spans 15 residues. Trimming removed 3 bases at V and 2 bases at J, with 14 bases between. Germline values: CDR1 LGHNA, CDR2 YNFKEQ.

This chain links TRBV3-1 (or the pseudogene TRBV3-2) with TRBJ2-5, with 9 positions matching TRBD2. V lost 1 base and J lost 5; bases outside the gene matches: 14. Germline V CDR1 and CDR2: LGHDT, YNNKEL (reference sequence). The CDR3 has 18 amino acids. The CDR3 reads CASSQVLSGAGGGETQYF. Here the CDR3 DNA reads TGTGCCAGCAGCCAAGTGTTAAGCGGAGCGGGAGGCGGGGAGACCCAGTACTTC.

This clone occurred once. The chain employs TRBV27 and TRBJ1-1, with D perhaps TRBD1 (5 bases). The V gene's germline CDR1 is MNHEY and CDR2 SMNVEV (reference sequence). V was trimmed by 9 bases and J by 7 bases, leaving 18 bases between them. The CDR3 extends over 13 amino acids. The CDR3 nucleotides are TGTGCCAGTCGACGGGTTCGGGGGAGTGAAGCTTTCTTT. Protein: CASRRVRGSEAFF.